These 27 T cell receptor beta chains share one sample of origin, sequenced in a study of cytomegalovirus exposure and HLA in healthy donors. The PCR had 60 Vbeta and 13 Jbeta primers. Method: immunoSEQ multiplex PCR; TCRdb's copy keeps in-frame clones and lacks some. The sample lists 150,000 to 200,000 clones, around 80% occurring once. Material for sequencing was PBMCs. All receptors derive from a woman aged 25 to 39 in good health and CMV-seropositive.

This clone was picked up a small number of times. The genes are TRBV7-8 and TRBJ2-1; 9 nucleotides align to TRBD1. Germline loops: CDR1 SGHVS, CDR2 FQNEAQ. This CDR3 comprises 16 residues. After removal of 5 bases from V and 2 bases from J, the junction contained 7 bases not matched to a gene. This CDR3 reads CASSPGQGLTYNEQFF. The CDR3 bases are TGTGCCAGCAGCCCCGGACAGGGGTTGACCTACAATGAGCAGTTCTTC.

This rearrangement joins TRBV19 to TRBJ1-2; D is unresolved. This CDR3 spans 12 amino acids. Germline lookup yields CDR1 LNHDA and CDR2 SQIVND (reference sequence). Deletions cut 3 bases from V and 8 bases from J, with 10 bases between. The CDR3: CASSIGVGGYTF. CDR3 DNA: TGTGCCAGTAGTATCGGTGTGGGCGGCTACACCTTC.

This chain joins TRBV6-5 and TRBJ2-1; perhaps TRBD2 as D (7 bases). Germline V gene lookup returns CDR1 MNHEY and CDR2 SVGAGI. The CDR3 contains 16 residues. Trimming took off 0 bases at V and 2 bases at J, with 11 bases between the two ends. The CDR3 sequence is CASSYSDGGPYNEQFF. As DNA, the CDR3 is TGTGCCAGCAGTTACTCGGACGGGGGGCCCTACAATGAGCAGTTCTTC.

The genes are TRBV13 and TRBJ2-7; a weak D match, TRBD1 (6 bases). The germline gives CDR1 PRHDT, CDR2 FYEKMQ (reference sequence). This CDR3 region has 15 residues. V lost 5 bases, J lost 3 bases, and 17 bases lay in between. The CDR3 is CASSLKPGHLYEQYF. CDR3 bases: TGTGCCAGCAGCCTAAAACCGGGACACCTCTACGAGCAGTACTTC. Full variable domain (missing parts from reference TRBV13 and TRBJ2-7): AAGVIQSPRHLIKEKRETATLKCYPIPRHDTVYWYQQGPGQDPQFLISFYEKMQSDKGSIPDRFSAQQFSDYHSELNMSSLELGDSALYFCASSLKPGHLYEQYFGPGTRLTVT.

This chain connects TRBV6-5 to TRBJ1-1; possibly TRBD1 for D (5 bases). V was pared by 2 bases and J by 3 bases, with 7 bases between. Germline lookup yields CDR1 MNHEY and CDR2 SVGAGI. The CDR3 consists of 13 residues. The CDR3, as DNA: TGTGCCAGCAGTTACATGGGGCACACTGAAGCTTTCTTT. Protein product: CASSYMGHTEAFF.

This clone was found a few times. V gene TRBV10-3 combines with J gene TRBJ1-5, with 8 bases that match TRBD1. The CDR3 contains 13 residues. Germline assignment: CDR1 ENHRY and CDR2 SYGVKD. After removal of 8 bases from V and 6 bases from J, the junction contained 6 bases not matched to a gene. As DNA, the CDR3 is TGTGCCATCGGACAGGGTTTGAGTCAGCCCCAGCATTTT. It is translated as CAIGQGLSQPQHF.

DNA for the CDR3: TGTGCCGCCCACAGGGGGAACTATGGCTACACCTTC. Its translation is CAAHRGNYGYTF. This chain joins TRBV6-6 and TRBJ1-2; 8 nucleotides match TRBD1. Germline CDR1 and CDR2: MNHNY and SVGAGI (reference sequence). Unmatched junction bases numbered 4, after V lost 11 bases and J lost 2 bases. The CDR3 covers 12 residues.

The CDR3 reads CASSQADREGYEQYF. Here the CDR3 DNA reads TGCGCCAGCAGCCAAGCGGACAGGGAAGGGTACGAGCAGTACTTC. This chain links TRBV4-1 with TRBJ2-7, with 8 bases that match TRBD1. The CDR3 is made up of 15 amino acids. Germline V gene lookup returns CDR1 MGHRA and CDR2 YSYEKL. J was trimmed by 4 bases and V by 1 base; bases with no gene match: 6.

This chain uses TRBV19 with TRBJ2-6; tentatively, D is TRBD1 (6 bases). This CDR3 has 18 amino acids. Germline CDR1 LNHDA, CDR2 SQIVND (reference sequence). The germline V and J ends were trimmed by 8 bases and 1 base, with 21 bases remaining between them. CDR3 sequence: CASAWQQGALSGANVLTF. The CDR3 DNA sequence: TGTGCCAGTGCATGGCAACAGGGTGCGTTATCTGGGGCCAACGTCCTGACTTTC.

The chain couples TRBV7-8 to TRBJ1-2, with D possibly TRBD1 on 6 matching bases. The CDR3 runs 16 residues. Trimming stripped 5 bases from V and 4 bases from J, with 20 bases between. Germline CDR1 is SGHVS and CDR2 is FQNEAQ. For the CDR3, the DNA is TGTGCCAGCAGCGCGTTATCAGGGAAGACAGGCTATGGCTACACCTTC. Encoded protein: CASSALSGKTGYGYTF.

The chain carries TRBV18 and TRBJ1-1; D is perhaps TRBD1 (6 bases). The CDR3 extends over 16 amino acids. Germline V gene lookup returns CDR1 KGHSH and CDR2 LQKENI. Trimming removed 2 bases at V and 0 bases at J, with 13 bases between. DNA of the CDR3: TGTGCCAGCTCACCAAGAGTCGCAGGGGTGAACACTGAAGCTTTCTTT. The encoded protein is CASSPRVAGVNTEAFF.

The chain carries TRBV5-6 and TRBJ1-4, with TRBD1 matching over 11 bases. CDR1 and CDR2 from the germline V gene are SGHDT and YYEEEE. The J segment lost 6 bases and the V segment lost 4 bases, leaving 8 bases of the junction unmatched. There are 16 residues in the CDR3. CDR3 DNA sequence: TGTGCCAGCAGCGCCCCCCCGGGACAGGGGGATGAAAAACTGTTTTTT. It specifies CASSAPPGQGDEKLFF. The full variable domain, completed using reference TRBV5-6 and TRBJ1-4, is DAGVTQSPTHLIKTRGQQVTLRCSPKSGHDTVSWYQQALGQGPQFIFQYYEEEERQRGNFPDRFSGHQFPNYSSELNVNALLLGDSALYLCASSAPPGQGDEKLFFGSGTQLSVL.

In its sample, this clone was seen a few times. The chain carries TRBV5-6 and TRBJ1-2, with 7 bases fitting TRBD1. The CDR3 has 15 residues. The ends lost 4 bases at V and 6 bases at J; junction bases unmatched: 12. Germline V gives CDR1 SGHDT, CDR2 YYEEEE. In DNA, the CDR3 is TGTGCCAGCAGCCCCACTGACAGGGTACAAAATGGCTACACCTTC. It codes for CASSPTDRVQNGYTF.

The chain joins TRBV11-3 to TRBJ2-5; 7 bases are shared with TRBD2. Trimming removed 0 bases from V and 5 bases from J; junction bases left unmatched: 18. Looked up from germline, CDR1 is SGHNT and CDR2 is YENEEA. The CDR3 has 19 amino acids. In DNA form, the CDR3 reads TGTGCCAGCAGCTTAGATGGGCTAGCGGAGGAGTCTTGGGTGGAGACCCAGTACTTC. As protein: CASSLDGLAEESWVETQYF. Supplemented by reference TRBV11-3 and TRBJ2-5, the full variable domain reads EAGVVQSPRYKIIEKKQPVAFWCNPISGHNTLYWYLQNLGQGPELLIRYENEEAVDDSQLPKDRFSAERLKGVDSTLKIQPAELGDSAVYLCASSLDGLAEESWVETQYFGPGTRLLVL.

V gene TRBV7-6 combines with J gene TRBJ2-7, with a tentative D call TRBD1 (6 bases). The germline CDR1 and CDR2 sequences are SGHVS and FNYEAQ. The CDR3 sequence is 11 residues long. V shed 5 bases and J shed 5 bases, with 7 bases lying between them. CDR3 sequence: CASSPGDEQYF. As DNA, the CDR3 is TGTGCCAGCAGCCCAGGGGACGAGCAGTACTTC.

This clone was detected only once. Other DNA variants within this sample encode the same CDR3. This sequence joins TRBV27 and TRBJ1-2; 8 bases line up with TRBD1. The CDR3 is 14 residues long. V was clipped by 5 bases and J by 2 bases; unmatched bases: 4. Germline V gene lookup returns CDR1 MNHEY and CDR2 SMNVEV (reference sequence). The CDR3 spells CASSPGQANYGYTF. The DNA of the CDR3 is TGTGCCAGCAGTCCGGGACAGGCCAACTATGGCTACACCTTC.

This chain links TRBV5-8 with TRBJ2-7; D not resolved. Germline V CDR1 and CDR2: SGHTS, YDEGEE. The germline V and J ends were trimmed by 1 base and 10 bases, with 9 bases remaining between them. This CDR3 has 11 amino acids. The CDR3 spells CASSLLTVQYF. Here the CDR3 DNA reads TGTGCCAGCAGCTTGTTAACGGTCCAGTACTTC.

The rearrangement links TRBV11-3 to TRBJ1-2; 7 bases map to TRBD1. Trimming removed 5 bases from V and 10 bases from J; junction bases left unmatched: 7. Germline-derived CDR1 and CDR2 are SGHNT and YENEEA. The CDR3 runs to 12 residues. The CDR3 protein is CASSRSTGSYTF. CDR3 coding DNA: TGTGCCAGCAGCCGCTCGACAGGGTCCTACACCTTC.

This clone was seen more than once but under ten times. V gene TRBV9 combines with J gene TRBJ2-7; TRBD2 is a possible D gene (7 bases). Germline V gene lookup returns CDR1 SGDLS and CDR2 YYNGEE. The CDR3 spans 15 residues. V lost 0 bases, J lost 2 bases, and 12 bases lay in between. The chain's CDR3 is CASSVDGGGAYEQYF. CDR3 DNA sequence: TGTGCCAGCAGCGTAGATGGAGGGGGGGCCTACGAGCAGTACTTC.

The chain employs TRBV19 and TRBJ2-1; 9 nucleotides line up with TRBD2. In germline, CDR1 is LNHDA, CDR2 SQIVND (reference sequence). Trimming at V came to 10 bases and at J to 8 bases, leaving 12 bases not matched to a gene. The CDR3 sequence is 14 residues long. For the CDR3, the DNA is TGTGCCACCACTCCGGGACTAGCCTCGGATGAGCAGTTCTTC. The encoded protein is CATTPGLASDEQFF.

This chain connects TRBV6-6 to TRBJ1-1; 12 bases are a match to TRBD1. The germline CDR1 and CDR2 sequences are MNHNY and SVGAGI (reference sequence). V lost 2 bases to trimming and J lost 5 bases; unmatched junction nucleotides: 3. CDR3 length equals 15 residues. The CDR3 here is CASSYAGQGATEAFF. The CDR3 DNA is TGTGCCAGCAGTTACGCGGGACAGGGGGCAACTGAAGCTTTCTTT.

The chain joins TRBV29-1 to TRBJ1-1, with D unclear. V dropped 0 bases and J dropped 5 bases, with 10 bases sitting between them. The CDR3 has 13 amino acids. Per germline, CDR1 SQVTM and CDR2 ANQGSEA. The CDR3 nucleotides read TGCAGCGTTGAAGATCGAGGGCGGACTGAAGCTTTCTTT. Translating it yields CSVEDRGRTEAFF.

This clone was recorded only once. This chain joins TRBV10-2 and TRBJ2-1; possibly TRBD1 for D (6 bases). Trimming left V 2 bases short and J 3 bases short, with 11 bases between. The CDR3 has 15 residues. Per the germline V gene, CDR1 is WSHSY and CDR2 is SAAADI. The CDR3 spells CASSEGGSYYNEQFF. The CDR3 DNA follows: TGCGCCAGCAGTGAGGGGGGCAGCTACTACAATGAGCAGTTCTTC.

The chain combines TRBV10-3 with TRBJ1-3; tentatively, D is TRBD1 (6 bases). This CDR3 region has 14 residues. Germline assignment: CDR1 ENHRY and CDR2 SYGVKD. V shed 5 bases and J shed 4 bases, with 12 bases lying between them. CDR3 protein: CAISLQGAGNTIYF. In DNA form, the CDR3 reads TGTGCCATCAGTTTACAGGGTGCGGGAAACACCATATATTTT.

This chain links TRBV11-2 with TRBJ1-3, with 11 bases identical to TRBD1. This CDR3 region has 16 residues. Germline V CDR1 and CDR2: SGHAT, FQNNGV. Trimming removed 5 bases from V and 3 bases from J; junction bases left unmatched: 6. As DNA, the CDR3 is TGTGCCAGCAGCCGAAGGACAGGGGGCGGTGGAAACACCATATATTTT. Residues: CASSRRTGGGGNTIYF. Based on the CDR3 plus reference TRBV11-2 and TRBJ1-3, the full variable domain is EAGVAQSPRYKIIEKRQSVAFWCNPISGHATLYWYQQILGQGPKLLIQFQNNGVVDDSQLPKDRFSAERLKGVDSTLKIQPAKLEDSAVYLCASSRRTGGGGNTIYFGEGSWLTVV.

The V call is TRBV19, the J call TRBJ1-5; D unclear. Between the trimmed V and J ends, which lost 6 bases and 5 bases, there was a span of 14 bases. Germline CDR1 is LNHDA and CDR2 is SQIVND (reference sequence). This CDR3 comprises 14 residues. The CDR3 bases are TGTGCCAGTAGGTCCGCCAGACTATATCAGCCCCAGCATTTT. Protein sequence: CASRSARLYQPQHF.

This clone was picked up a small number of times. The chain has TRBV15 and TRBJ1-5, with a weak D call TRBD1 (6 bases). The length of the CDR3 is 12 residues. The germline gives CDR1 LNHNV, CDR2 YYDKDF (reference sequence). V lost 4 bases, J lost 7 bases, and 8 bases lay in between. This CDR3 is CATSKGDQPQHF. CDR3 nucleotides: TGTGCCACCAGCAAGGGGGACCAGCCCCAGCATTTT.